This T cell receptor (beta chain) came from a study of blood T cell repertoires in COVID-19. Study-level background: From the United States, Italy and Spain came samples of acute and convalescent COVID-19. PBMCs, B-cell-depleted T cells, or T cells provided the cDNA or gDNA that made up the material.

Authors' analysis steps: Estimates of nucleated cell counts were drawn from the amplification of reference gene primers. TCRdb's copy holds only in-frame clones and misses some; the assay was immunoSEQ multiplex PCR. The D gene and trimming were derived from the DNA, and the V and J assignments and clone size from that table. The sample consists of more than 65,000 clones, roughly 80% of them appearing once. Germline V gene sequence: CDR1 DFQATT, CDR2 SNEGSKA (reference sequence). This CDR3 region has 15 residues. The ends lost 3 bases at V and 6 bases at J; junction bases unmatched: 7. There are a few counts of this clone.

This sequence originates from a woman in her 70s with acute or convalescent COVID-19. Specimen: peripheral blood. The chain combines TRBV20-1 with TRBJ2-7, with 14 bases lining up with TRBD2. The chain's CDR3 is CSASSLGLAGGEQYF. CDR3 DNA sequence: TGCAGTGCTAGTTCGTTAGGACTAGCGGGAGGCGAGCAGTACTTC.